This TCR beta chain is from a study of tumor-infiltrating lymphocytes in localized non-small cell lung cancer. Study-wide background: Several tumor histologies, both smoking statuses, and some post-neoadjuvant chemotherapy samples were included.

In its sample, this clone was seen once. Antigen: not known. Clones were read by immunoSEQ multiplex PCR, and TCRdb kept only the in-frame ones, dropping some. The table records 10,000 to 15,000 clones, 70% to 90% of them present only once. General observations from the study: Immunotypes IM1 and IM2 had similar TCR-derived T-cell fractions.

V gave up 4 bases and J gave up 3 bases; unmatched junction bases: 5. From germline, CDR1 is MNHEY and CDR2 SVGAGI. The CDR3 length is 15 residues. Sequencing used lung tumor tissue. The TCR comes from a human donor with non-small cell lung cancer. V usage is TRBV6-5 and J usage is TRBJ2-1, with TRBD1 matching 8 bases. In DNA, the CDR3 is TGTGCCAGCAGTTTCACCGGGACAGGCTACAATGAGCAGTTCTTC. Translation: CASSFTGTGYNEQFF.